This is a list of T cell receptor beta chains from one sample in a study of T cells after yellow fever vaccination. TCRdb itself ran the 5' RACE reads through MiXCR, one entry per CDR3 protein. This sample has more than 250,000 distinct CDR3 sequences, with about 6.9% found just once. The sequenced sample was PBMCs, obtained about 49 days after the first yellow fever vaccination. The receptors originated from a man in his late teens or twenties who received the YFV17D yellow fever vaccine. Each CDR3 is given with its conserved first and last residue. D genes are given only for firm matches. Clone sizes are given selectively: once, few, many, or a class where the clone is expanded.

CDR3 DNA	CDR3 protein	J gene	V gene	D gene	clone size
TGTGCCAGCAGTGACCCAGGGGCCACCGGGGAGCTGTTTTTT	CASSDPGATGELFF	TRBJ2-2	TRBV6-1	.	.
TGCGCCAGCAGCCAAGATACCGCCGCGAACACCGGGGAGCTGTTTTTT	CASSQDTAANTGELFF	TRBJ2-2	TRBV4-3	.	.
TGCAGTGCCAGCGGGGGGAGGTCTAGCACAGATACGCAGTATTTT	CSASGGRSSTDTQYF	TRBJ2-3	TRBV20-1	TRBD2	few
TGTGCCAGCAGCTTAGATCCTGTGCCGGGGGAGCAGTACTTC	CASSLDPVPGEQYF	TRBJ2-7	TRBV7-2	.	few
TGTGCCAGCAGCCCCGGGACTAGCGGGTACGAGCAGTACTTC	CASSPGTSGYEQYF	TRBJ2-7	TRBV11-2	TRBD2	many
TGCGCCAGCAGCTTGGTAAGCGGCAGCACAGATACGCAGTATTTT	CASSLVSGSTDTQYF	TRBJ2-3	TRBV5-1	.	few
TGTGCCAGCAGCTTAGTCGGCCTAGCGGGGCGGGCAGATACGCAGTATTTT	CASSLVGLAGRADTQYF	TRBJ2-3	TRBV7-6	TRBD2	.
TGTGCCAGTTCACGGGGGGACTCTGGCTACACCTTC	CASSRGDSGYTF	TRBJ1-2	TRBV7-9	.	few
TGCAGCGTTGACCCGGGGCCTGGCTACACCTTC	CSVDPGPGYTF	TRBJ1-2	TRBV29-1	.	few
TGTGCCAGCTCACCTAGGGACGGCACCGGGGAGCTGTTTTTT	CASSPRDGTGELFF	TRBJ2-2	TRBV18	.	.